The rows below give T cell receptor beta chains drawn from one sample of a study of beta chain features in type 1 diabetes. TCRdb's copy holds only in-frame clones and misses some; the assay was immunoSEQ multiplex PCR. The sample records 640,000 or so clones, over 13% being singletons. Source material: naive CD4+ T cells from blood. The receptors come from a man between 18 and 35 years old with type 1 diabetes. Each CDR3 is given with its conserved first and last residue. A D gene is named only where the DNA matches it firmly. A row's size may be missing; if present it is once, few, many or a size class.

CASSPGQYEQYF TGTGCCAGCAGCCCGGGACAGTACGAGCAGTACTTC - TRBJ2-7 12 TRBD1 TRBV28
CASSQDNDYEQYF TGTGCCAGCAGCCAAGATAACGATTACGAGCAGTACTTC - TRBJ2-7 13 - TRBV4-2
CASGLRSQETQYF TGTGCCAGCGGGCTAAGGAGCCAAGAGACCCAGTACTTC - TRBJ2-5 13 - TRBV6-5
CASSLGAYTGELFF TGTGCCAGCAGCTTGGGCGCATACACCGGGGAGCTGTTTTTT few TRBJ2-2 14 - TRBV7-9
CASSSTPGRDSSYEQYF TGTGCCAGCAGCTCGACACCCGGCAGGGACAGCTCCTACGAGCAGTACTTC few TRBJ2-7 17 TRBD1 TRBV27
CASSQGGRNTEAFF TGTGCCAGCTCACAGGGAGGTAGAAACACTGAAGCTTTCTTT - TRBJ1-1 14 - TRBV18
CASSVSSRGDEQFF TGTGCCAGCAGCGTATCCTCCCGTGGGGATGAGCAGTTCTTC - TRBJ2-1 14 - TRBV9
CASSPLGQGQETQYF TGTGCCAGCTCACCTTTGGGACAGGGGCAAGAGACCCAGTACTTC - TRBJ2-5 15 TRBD1 TRBV18
CASSPLVNTEAFF TGTGCCAGCAGTCCATTAGTGAACACTGAAGCTTTCTTT - TRBJ1-1 13 - TRBV2
CATSRVGYSNQPQHF TGTGCCACCAGCAGAGTGGGTTATAGCAATCAGCCCCAGCATTTT few TRBJ1-5 15 - TRBV15
CASSPPFGELFF TGTGCCAGCAGCCCCCCTTTCGGGGAGCTGTTTTTT - TRBJ2-2 12 - TRBV7-2
CASRATGHGYTF TGTGCCAGCAGGGCGACAGGGCATGGCTACACCTTC few TRBJ1-2 12 TRBD1 TRBV6-5
CASQTSDQYEQYF TGTGCCAGCCAGACTAGCGACCAGTACGAGCAGTACTTC few TRBJ2-7 13 TRBD2 TRBV6-1
CSAEGWVFSGNTIYF TGCAGCGCCGAAGGTTGGGTTTTCTCTGGAAACACCATATATTTT - TRBJ1-3 15 - TRBV29-1
CAWREPPPDWAYEQYF TGTGCCTGGAGGGAGCCCCCCCCGGACTGGGCCTACGAGCAGTACTTC - TRBJ2-7 16 - TRBV30
CASSFLGGNEQFF TGTGCCAGCAGCTTTTTAGGGGGCAATGAGCAGTTCTTC - TRBJ2-1 13 - TRBV5-6
CAISELGGYGYTF TGTGCCATCAGTGAGCTTGGGGGCTATGGCTACACCTTC few TRBJ1-2 13 - TRBV10-3
CASSFQANTEAFF TGTGCCAGCAGCTTCCAAGCGAACACTGAAGCTTTCTTT few TRBJ1-1 13 - TRBV7-9
CASSLQGASYEQYF TGTGCCAGCAGTTTGCAAGGGGCCTCCTACGAGCAGTACTTC - TRBJ2-7 14 - TRBV28
CASSRFLADTQYF TGTGCCAGCAGTCGCTTCCTAGCAGATACGCAGTATTTT - TRBJ2-3 13 - TRBV4-2
CASSLPPTGPTEAFF TGCGCCAGCAGCCTTCCGCCGACAGGGCCCACTGAAGCTTTCTTT - TRBJ1-1 15 TRBD1 TRBV5-1
CASSEGQGATNVLTF TGCGCCAGCAGCGAGGGACAGGGGGCCACCAACGTCCTGACTTTC few TRBJ2-6 15 TRBD1 TRBV5-1
CASSPSGELFF TGTGCCAGCTCACCATCCGGGGAGCTGTTTTTT - TRBJ2-2 11 - TRBV18
CAWSVQGLYNEQFF TGTGCCTGGAGTGTACAGGGGTTGTACAATGAGCAGTTCTTC few TRBJ2-1 14 TRBD1 TRBV30
CASSIFWQNPHEQYF TGTGCCAGTAGTATTTTTTGGCAAAACCCCCACGAGCAGTACTTC few TRBJ2-7 15 - TRBV19
CASSPPWIGSSYNEQFF TGTGCCAGCAGTCCCCCCTGGATAGGGAGCTCCTACAATGAGCAGTTCTTC few TRBJ2-1 17 - TRBV28
CASSLDRGLNTGELFF TGCGCCAGCAGCTTGGACAGGGGGCTGAACACCGGGGAGCTGTTTTTT - TRBJ2-2 16 TRBD1 TRBV5-1
CASSLPPRGEQYF TGTGCCAGCAGTTTGCCGCCGAGAGGCGAGCAGTACTTC - TRBJ2-7 13 - TRBV27
CASSELRVHQPQHF TGTGCCAGCAGTGAACTCAGGGTCCACCAGCCCCAGCATTTT - TRBJ1-5 14 - TRBV2
CASSYSVGGGLQPQHF TGTGCCAGCAGTTACTCCGTCGGAGGGGGCCTTCAGCCCCAGCATTTT few TRBJ1-5 16 TRBD1 TRBV6-5
CASSSGGYEQYF TGTGCCAGCAGCTCAGGGGGCTACGAGCAGTACTTC - TRBJ2-7 12 TRBD1 TRBV11-3
CATSRVQAGGNEQFF TGTGCCACCAGCAGAGTTCAAGCGGGAGGTAATGAGCAGTTCTTC - TRBJ2-1 15 TRBD2 TRBV15
CASSPPGGRSYGYTF TGTGCCAGCAGCCCTCCGGGGGGGCGAAGCTATGGCTACACCTTC few TRBJ1-2 15 - TRBV5-4
CASSQGVGQPQHF TGTGCCAGCTCACAAGGCGTCGGTCAGCCCCAGCATTTT - TRBJ1-5 13 - TRBV18
CAWSLGPTNEQFF TGTGCCTGGAGCCTAGGACCTACCAATGAGCAGTTCTTC few TRBJ2-1 13 - TRBV30
CASSSRDRGPWLAQFF TGTGCCAGCAGTTCCCGGGACAGGGGGCCTTGGCTTGCGCAGTTCTTC few TRBJ2-1 16 TRBD1 TRBV28
CASSYPGREETQYF TGTGCCAGCAGTTACCCCGGGAGGGAAGAGACCCAGTACTTC few TRBJ2-5 14 TRBD2 TRBV6-5
CSARGPTEAFF TGCAGTGCTAGAGGGCCCACTGAAGCTTTCTTT few TRBJ1-1 11 - TRBV20-1
CASSYPNRVGELFF TGTGCCAGCAGTTACCCCAACAGGGTTGGGGAGCTGTTTTTT few TRBJ2-2 14 - TRBV6-5
CASSEEHMSYGYTF TGTGCCAGCAGTGAAGAACACATGTCGTATGGCTACACCTTC - TRBJ1-2 14 - TRBV6-1
CASSLDSGNTEAFF TGTGCCAGCAGCTTGGACAGCGGGAACACTGAAGCTTTCTTT - TRBJ1-1 14 - TRBV5-4
CAITDGQEVSYEQYF TGTGCCATCACAGATGGACAGGAGGTATCCTACGAGCAGTACTTC few TRBJ2-7 15 TRBD1 TRBV10-3
CASSESLGNQPQHF TGTGCCAGCAGTGAATCTTTGGGCAATCAGCCCCAGCATTTT few TRBJ1-5 14 - TRBV2
CASSPGRNELFF TGTGCCAGCAGCCCCGGGCGGAACGAGCTGTTTTTT - TRBJ1-4 12 - TRBV6-6
CATSTNPGARTEAFF TGTGCCACCAGCACAAACCCAGGGGCCCGCACTGAAGCTTTCTTT few TRBJ1-1 15 - TRBV15
CASSFDSSSYNEQFF TGTGCCAGCAGCTTCGACTCCTCCTCCTACAATGAGCAGTTCTTC few TRBJ2-1 15 - TRBV7-3
CASRKTGEETQYF TGTGCCAGCAGAAAGACAGGGGAGGAGACCCAGTACTTC few TRBJ2-5 13 TRBD1 TRBV6-5
CSVKAAVLTDTQYF TGCAGCGTCAAGGCCGCTGTCCTCACAGATACGCAGTATTTT few TRBJ2-3 14 - TRBV29-1
CASSFQTGLGYTF TGTGCCAGCAGCTTTCAGACAGGGCTCGGCTACACCTTC - TRBJ1-2 13 TRBD1 TRBV11-2
CASSLAGGRNEQFF TGTGCCAGCAGCTTGGCGGGAGGCCGCAATGAGCAGTTCTTC - TRBJ2-1 14 TRBD2 TRBV5-4
CASSYSIEQGTLHF TGTGCCAGCAGTTACTCGATTGAGCAAGGGACCCTCCACTTT few TRBJ1-6 14 - TRBV6-6
CASSQDSGGRGYEQYF TGCGCCAGCAGCCAAGATTCGGGCGGGAGGGGGTACGAGCAGTACTTC few TRBJ2-7 16 TRBD2 TRBV4-1
CASSQSGSTDTQYF TGCGCCAGCAGCCAATCCGGGAGCACAGATACGCAGTATTTT few TRBJ2-3 14 - TRBV4-1
CASSSTTGRETQYF TGCGCCAGCAGCTCCACTACAGGGAGAGAGACCCAGTACTTC - TRBJ2-5 14 - TRBV5-1
CASSLESGGGADTQYF TGTGCCAGCAGCTTGGAGTCAGGCGGGGGGGCAGATACGCAGTATTTT few TRBJ2-3 16 TRBD2 TRBV5-4
CAISELDRVNYGYTF TGTGCCATCAGTGAGCTTGACAGGGTTAACTATGGCTACACCTTC few TRBJ1-2 15 TRBD1 TRBV10-3
CASSQEGNSPLHF TGCGCCAGCAGCCAGGAGGGGAATTCACCCCTCCACTTT few TRBJ1-6 13 - TRBV4-3
CSVDSQPYNEQFF TGCAGCGTTGATTCCCAGCCGTACAATGAGCAGTTCTTC - TRBJ2-1 13 - TRBV29-1
CAWSRRRMGNSPLHF TGTGCCTGGAGTCGTCGCCGAATGGGTAATTCACCCCTCCACTTT few TRBJ1-6 15 - TRBV30
CAILGGSNQPQHF TGTGCCATCCTAGGAGGGAGCAATCAGCCCCAGCATTTT - TRBJ1-5 13 - TRBV4-2